This TCR beta chain was sequenced in a study of T cells in Graves' hyperthyroidism and ophthalmopathy. Many counts were recorded for this clonotype. The antigen remains undetermined. V was shortened by 6 bases and J by 0 bases, with 15 bases between the two germline ends. CDR1 is MNHEY and CDR2 is SMNVEV in the germline V gene (reference sequence). CDR3 length: 15 amino acids. TCR beta CDR3 region amplification was performed from RNA transcripts. An initial round of RT-PCR targeting the TCR CDR3 relied on the HTBI primer set. TCRdb re-analysed the multiplex PCR reads in MiXCR, keeping a single row per CDR3 protein. Of approximately 400,000 distinct CDR3 sequences listed, about a sixth are singletons. Overall study findings and caveats: Most thyroid clonotypes expanded above 0.001 appeared in blood too.

Blood was sampled at initial diagnosis of hyperthyroidism, prior to onset of any ophthalmopathy symptoms. Sequenced: blood. This TCR was sampled from a young woman with Graves' hyperthyroidism that later progressed to Graves' ophthalmopathy. The gene calls are TRBV27 and TRBJ2-7; a possible D gene is TRBD2 (5 bases). This CDR3 is CASSPRTGSSYEQYF. For the CDR3, the DNA is TGTGCCAGCAGCCCCCGGACGGGAAGCTCCTACGAGCAGTACTTC.